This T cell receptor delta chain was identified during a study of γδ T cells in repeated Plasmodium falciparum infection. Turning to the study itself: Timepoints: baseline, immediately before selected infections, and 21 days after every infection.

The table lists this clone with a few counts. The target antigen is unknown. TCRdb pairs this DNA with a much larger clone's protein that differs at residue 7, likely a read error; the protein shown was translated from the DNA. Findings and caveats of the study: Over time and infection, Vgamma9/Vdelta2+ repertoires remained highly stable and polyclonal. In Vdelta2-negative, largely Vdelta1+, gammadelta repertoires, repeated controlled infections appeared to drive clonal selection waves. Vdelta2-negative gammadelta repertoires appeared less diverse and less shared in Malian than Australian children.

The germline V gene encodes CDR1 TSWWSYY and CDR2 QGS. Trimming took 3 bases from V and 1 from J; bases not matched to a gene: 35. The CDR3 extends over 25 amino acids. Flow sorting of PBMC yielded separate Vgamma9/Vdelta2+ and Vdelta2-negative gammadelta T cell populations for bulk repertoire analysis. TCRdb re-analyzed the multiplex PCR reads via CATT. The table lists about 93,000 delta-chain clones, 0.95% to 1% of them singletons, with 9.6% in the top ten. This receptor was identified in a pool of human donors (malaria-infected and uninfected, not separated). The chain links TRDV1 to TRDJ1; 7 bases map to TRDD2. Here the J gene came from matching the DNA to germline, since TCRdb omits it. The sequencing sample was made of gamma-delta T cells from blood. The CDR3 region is CALGDLGPIPTRMGRAYNSTDKLIF. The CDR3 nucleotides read TGTGCTCTTGGGGACTTAGGGCCCATTCCTACGAGAATGGGGAGGGCTTATAACTCCACCGATAAACTCATCTTT.